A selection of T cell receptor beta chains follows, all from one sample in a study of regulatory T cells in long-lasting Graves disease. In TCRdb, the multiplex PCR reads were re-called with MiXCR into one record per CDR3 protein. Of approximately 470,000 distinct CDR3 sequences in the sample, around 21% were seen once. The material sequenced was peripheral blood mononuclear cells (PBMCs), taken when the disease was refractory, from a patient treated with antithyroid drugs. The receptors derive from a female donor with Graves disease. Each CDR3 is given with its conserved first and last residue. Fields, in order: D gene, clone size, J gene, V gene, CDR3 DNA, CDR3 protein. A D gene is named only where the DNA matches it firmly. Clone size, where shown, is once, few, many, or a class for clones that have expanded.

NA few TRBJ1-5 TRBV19 TGTGCCAGTACCCAAGTTTTTCGGGCAAACTCGGATCAGCCCCAGCATTTT CASTQVFRANSDQPQHF
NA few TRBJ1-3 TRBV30 TGTGCCTGGAGTAGCAGGGCCTCTGGAAACACCATATATTTT CAWSSRASGNTIYF
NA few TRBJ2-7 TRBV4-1 TGCGCCAGCAGCCAACAGCTGACAGTACCTTCCTACGAGCAGTACTTC CASSQQLTVPSYEQYF
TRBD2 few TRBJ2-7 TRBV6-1 TGTGCCAGCAGGGTTGTAGCGGGGGCCCCCTACGAGCAGTACTTC CASRVVAGAPYEQYF
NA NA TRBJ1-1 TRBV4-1 TGCGCCAGCGGCCTGACAGTGAACACTGAAGCTTTCTTT CASGLTVNTEAFF
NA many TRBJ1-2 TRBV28 TGTGCCAGCAGTTGGGGGGGGCAGGGGACCTCTGATGGCTACACCTTC CASSWGGQGTSDGYTF
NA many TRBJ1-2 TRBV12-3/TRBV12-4 TGTGCCAGCAGTTTATACTCGGCACGTGGCTACACCTTC CASSLYSARGYTF
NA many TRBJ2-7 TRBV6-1 TGTGCCAGTAGGACCGGGGTGTCCTCCGAGCAGTACTTC CASRTGVSSEQYF
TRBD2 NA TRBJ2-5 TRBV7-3 TGTGCCAGCAACCATGCCCCCGGGACTAGCGGGAGGGCCCCAGAGACCCAGTACTTC CASNHAPGTSGRAPETQYF
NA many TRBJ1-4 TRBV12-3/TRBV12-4 TGTGCCAGCAGTTGGAGTCCTGGAGAAAAACTGTTTTTT CASSWSPGEKLFF
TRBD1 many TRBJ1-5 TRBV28 TGTGCCAGCAGACCCAGGGGGGATCAGCCCCAGCATTTT CASRPRGDQPQHF
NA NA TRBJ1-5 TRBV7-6 TGTGCCAGCAGCTTATCTGCCAGTCAGCCCCAGCATTTT CASSLSASQPQHF
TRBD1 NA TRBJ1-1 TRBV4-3 TGCGCCAGCAGCCAAGGGACAGGGGTCGGGAGCACTGAAGCTTTCTTT CASSQGTGVGSTEAFF
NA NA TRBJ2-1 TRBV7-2 TGTGCCAGCAGTTCCTGGTACAATGAGCAGTTCTTC CASSSWYNEQFF
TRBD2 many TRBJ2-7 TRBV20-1 TGCAGTGCTCCCCAAGGTAGCGGGCTGTACGAGCAGTACTTC CSAPQGSGLYEQYF
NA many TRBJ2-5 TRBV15 TGTGCCACCAGCGCGAGGGCAGGCAGGAGGGAGACCCAGTACTTC CATSARAGRRETQYF
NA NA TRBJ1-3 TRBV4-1 TGCGCCAGCAGCCACGAGGGAACCTCTGGAAACACCATATATTTT CASSHEGTSGNTIYF
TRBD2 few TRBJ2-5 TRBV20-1 TGCAGTGCTAGTCGGGGCGGGAGGGCCGAGACCCAGTACTTC CSASRGGRAETQYF
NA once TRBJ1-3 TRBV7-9 TGTGCCAGCAGCCCCCCCCGGGGGCCCGGAAACACCATATATTTT CASSPPRGPGNTIYF
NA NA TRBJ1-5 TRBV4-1 TGCGCCAGCAGCCAAGAAAGTTCCAGCAATCAGCCCCAGCATTTT CASSQESSSNQPQHF
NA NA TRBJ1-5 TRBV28 TGTGCCAGCAGTTCCCGGTTGGATATTCAGCCCCAGCATTTT CASSSRLDIQPQHF
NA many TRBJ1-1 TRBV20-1 TGCAGTGCTAGAGACAGGACCCGGTTGGCTGAAGCTTTCTTT CSARDRTRLAEAFF
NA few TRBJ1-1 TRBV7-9 TGTGCCAGCAGCCCCTGGACTGAAAACACTGAAGCTTTCTTT CASSPWTENTEAFF
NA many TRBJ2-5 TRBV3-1 TGTGCCAGCAGCCATCCGGACTCAACCTCCAGAGAGACCCAGTACTTC CASSHPDSTSRETQYF
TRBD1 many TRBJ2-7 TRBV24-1 TGTGCCACCAGTGACGGCGAGACAGGGATAGAGCAGTACTTC CATSDGETGIEQYF
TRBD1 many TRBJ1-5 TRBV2 TGTGCCAGCAATGACAGGGGGACTACCTGGCCCCAGCATTTT CASNDRGTTWPQHF
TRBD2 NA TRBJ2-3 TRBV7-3 TGTGCCAGCAGCATGGGACTAGGAATAGATACGCAGTATTTT CASSMGLGIDTQYF
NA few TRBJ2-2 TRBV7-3 TGTGCCAGCAGCCCCGGCCGGGAGCTGTTTTTT CASSPGRELFF
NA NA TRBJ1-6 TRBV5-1 TGCGCCAGCAGCTCCCAGGGCCGATCTAATAATTCACCCCTCCACTTT CASSSQGRSNNSPLHF
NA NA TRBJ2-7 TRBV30 TGTGCCTGGAGCCCGAGTGGTGAGCAGTACTTC CAWSPSGEQYF
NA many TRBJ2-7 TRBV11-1 TGTGCCAGCAGCTTAGGCCCCGGGACGGGTTTCGATGAGCAGTACTTC CASSLGPGTGFDEQYF